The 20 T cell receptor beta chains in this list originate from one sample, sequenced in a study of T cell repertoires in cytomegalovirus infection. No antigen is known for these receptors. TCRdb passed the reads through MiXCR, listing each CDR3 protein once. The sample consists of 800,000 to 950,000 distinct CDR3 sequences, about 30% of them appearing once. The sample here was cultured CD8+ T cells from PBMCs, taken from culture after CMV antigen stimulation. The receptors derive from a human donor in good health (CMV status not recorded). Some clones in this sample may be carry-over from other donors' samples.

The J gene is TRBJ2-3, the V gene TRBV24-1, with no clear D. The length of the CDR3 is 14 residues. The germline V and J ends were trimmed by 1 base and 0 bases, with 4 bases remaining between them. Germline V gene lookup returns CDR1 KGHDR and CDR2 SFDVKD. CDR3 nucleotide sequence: TGTGCCACCAGTGATTTTTCTAGCACAGATACGCAGTATTTT. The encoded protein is CATSDFSSTDTQYF.

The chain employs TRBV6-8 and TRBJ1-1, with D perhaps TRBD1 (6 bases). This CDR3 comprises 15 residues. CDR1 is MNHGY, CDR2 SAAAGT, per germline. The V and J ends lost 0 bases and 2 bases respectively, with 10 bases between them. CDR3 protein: CASSYSQGSNTEAFF. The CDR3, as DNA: TGTGCCAGCAGTTACTCACAGGGATCCAACACTGAAGCTTTCTTT.

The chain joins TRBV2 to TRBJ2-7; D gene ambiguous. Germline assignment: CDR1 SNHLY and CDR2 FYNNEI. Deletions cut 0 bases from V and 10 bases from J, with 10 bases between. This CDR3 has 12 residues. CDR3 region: CASSEARSFQYV. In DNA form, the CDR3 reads TGTGCCAGCAGTGAAGCACGGAGTTTCCAGTACGTC.

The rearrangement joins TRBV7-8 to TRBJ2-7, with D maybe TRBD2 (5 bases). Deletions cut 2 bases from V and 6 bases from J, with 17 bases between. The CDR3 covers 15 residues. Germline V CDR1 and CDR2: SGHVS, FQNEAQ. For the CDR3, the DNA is TGTGCCAGCAGCTTAAGTAGCGACATCCCTGCCGAGCAGTACTTC. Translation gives CASSLSSDIPAEQYF.

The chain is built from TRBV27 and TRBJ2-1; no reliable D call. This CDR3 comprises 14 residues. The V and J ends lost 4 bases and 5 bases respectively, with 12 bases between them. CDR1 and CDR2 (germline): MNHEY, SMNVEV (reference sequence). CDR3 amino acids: CASSYSPPNNEQFF. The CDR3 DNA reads TGTGCCAGCAGTTATTCGCCGCCGAACAATGAGCAGTTCTTC.

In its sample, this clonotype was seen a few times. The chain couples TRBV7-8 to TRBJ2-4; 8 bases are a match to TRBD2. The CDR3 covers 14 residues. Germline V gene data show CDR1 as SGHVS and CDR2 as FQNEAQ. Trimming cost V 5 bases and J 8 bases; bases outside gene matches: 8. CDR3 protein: CASSVSGGRDIQYF. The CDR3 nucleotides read TGTGCCAGCAGCGTCAGCGGGGGCCGGGACATTCAGTACTTC.

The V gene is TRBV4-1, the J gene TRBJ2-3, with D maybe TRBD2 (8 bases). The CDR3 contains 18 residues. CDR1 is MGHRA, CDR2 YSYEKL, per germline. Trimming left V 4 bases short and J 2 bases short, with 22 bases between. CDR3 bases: TGCGCCAGCAGCCCCAGGGGGGCGGGGGGACCAGTCACAGATACGCAGTATTTT. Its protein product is CASSPRGAGGPVTDTQYF.

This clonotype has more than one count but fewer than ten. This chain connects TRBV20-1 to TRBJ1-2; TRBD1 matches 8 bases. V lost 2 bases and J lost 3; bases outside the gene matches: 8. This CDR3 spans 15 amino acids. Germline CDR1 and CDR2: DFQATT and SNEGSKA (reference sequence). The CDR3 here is CSARPDRVYDYGYTF. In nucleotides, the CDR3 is TGCAGTGCTAGACCGGACAGGGTGTACGACTATGGCTACACCTTC.

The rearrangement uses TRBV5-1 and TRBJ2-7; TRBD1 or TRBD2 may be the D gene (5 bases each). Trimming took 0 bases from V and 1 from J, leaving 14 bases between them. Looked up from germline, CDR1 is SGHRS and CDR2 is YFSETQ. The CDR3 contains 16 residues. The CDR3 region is CASSLAPGPGSYEQYV. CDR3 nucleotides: TGCGCCAGCAGCTTGGCCCCGGGGCCCGGGTCCTACGAGCAGTACGTC.

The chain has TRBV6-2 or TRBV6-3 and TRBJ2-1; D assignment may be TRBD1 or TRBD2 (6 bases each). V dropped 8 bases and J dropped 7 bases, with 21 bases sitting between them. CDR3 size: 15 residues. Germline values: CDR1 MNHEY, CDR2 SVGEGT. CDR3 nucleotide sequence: TGTGCCAGCCTACATCGAGGGGGGCCGGTAAATGAGCAGTTCTTC. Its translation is CASLHRGGPVNEQFF.

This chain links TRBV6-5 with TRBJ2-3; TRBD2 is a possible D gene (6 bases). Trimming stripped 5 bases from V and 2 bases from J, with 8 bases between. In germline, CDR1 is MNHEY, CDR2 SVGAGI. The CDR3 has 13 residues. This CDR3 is CASSAGLTDTQYF. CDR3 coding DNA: TGTGCCAGCAGTGCGGGGCTCACAGATACGCAGTATTTT.

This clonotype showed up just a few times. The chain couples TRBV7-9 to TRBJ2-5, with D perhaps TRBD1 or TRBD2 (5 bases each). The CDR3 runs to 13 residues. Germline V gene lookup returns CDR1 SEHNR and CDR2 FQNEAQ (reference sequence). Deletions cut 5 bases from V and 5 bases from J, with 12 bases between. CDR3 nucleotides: TGTGCCAGCAGCCTGCCCGGGGCCGAGACCCAGTACTTC. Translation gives CASSLPGAETQYF.

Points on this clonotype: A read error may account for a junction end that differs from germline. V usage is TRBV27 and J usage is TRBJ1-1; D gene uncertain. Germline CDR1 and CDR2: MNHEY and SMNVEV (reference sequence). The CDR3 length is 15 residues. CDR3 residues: CASSPNIYENTEAFF. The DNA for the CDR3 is TGTGCTAGCAGTCCAAACATTTATGAGAACACTGAAGCTTTCTTT.

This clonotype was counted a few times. DNA of the CDR3: TGTGCCAGCAGTTTACGTCACTCTGGGGCCAACGTCCTGACTTTC. This sequence encodes CASSLRHSGANVLTF. The rearrangement uses TRBV27 and TRBJ2-6; no reliable D call. Trimming pared 2 bases from V and 0 bases from J, leaving 5 bases between. Germline V CDR1 and CDR2: MNHEY, SMNVEV (reference sequence). This CDR3 spans 15 amino acids.

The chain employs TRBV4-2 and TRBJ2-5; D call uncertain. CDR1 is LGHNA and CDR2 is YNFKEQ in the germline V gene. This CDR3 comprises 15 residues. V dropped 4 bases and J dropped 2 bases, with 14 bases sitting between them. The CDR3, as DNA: TGTGCCAGCAGCCCCTTGGAAGCTGCTCAAGAGACCCAGTACTTC. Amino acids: CASSPLEAAQETQYF.

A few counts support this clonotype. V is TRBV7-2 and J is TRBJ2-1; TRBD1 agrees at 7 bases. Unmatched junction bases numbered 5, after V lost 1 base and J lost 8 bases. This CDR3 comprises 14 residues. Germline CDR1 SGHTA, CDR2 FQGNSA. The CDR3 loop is CASSLGGQYHEQFF. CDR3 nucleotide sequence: TGTGCCAGCAGCTTAGGGGGACAGTACCATGAGCAGTTCTTC. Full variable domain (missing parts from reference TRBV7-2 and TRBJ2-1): GAGVSQSPSNKVTEKGKDVELRCDPISGHTALYWYRQSLGQGLEFLIYFQGNSAPDKSGLPSDRFSAERTGGSVSTLTIQRTQQEDSAVYLCASSLGGQYHEQFFGPGTRLTVL.

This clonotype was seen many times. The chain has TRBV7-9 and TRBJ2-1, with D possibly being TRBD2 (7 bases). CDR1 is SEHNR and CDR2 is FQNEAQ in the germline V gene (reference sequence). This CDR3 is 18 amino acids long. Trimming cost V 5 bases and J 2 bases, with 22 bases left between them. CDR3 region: CASSGGRRGLAAYNEQFF. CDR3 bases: TGTGCCAGCAGCGGGGGCCGTCGGGGTCTAGCGGCCTACAATGAGCAGTTCTTC.

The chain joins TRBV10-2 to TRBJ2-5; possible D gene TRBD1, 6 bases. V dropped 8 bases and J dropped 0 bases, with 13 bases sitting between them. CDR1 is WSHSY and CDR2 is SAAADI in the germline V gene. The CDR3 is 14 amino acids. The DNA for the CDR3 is TGCGCCAGCCAGATCGGGACATACCAAGAGACCCAGTACTTC. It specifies CASQIGTYQETQYF.

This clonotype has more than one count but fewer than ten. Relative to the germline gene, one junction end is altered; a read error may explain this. The CDR3 nucleotides read TGTGCCAGTAGTCTTGGGGGGTCCTACAATAAGCAGTTCTTC. This translates into CASSLGGSYNKQFF. V usage is TRBV19 and J usage is TRBJ2-1; possible D gene TRBD2, 6 bases. Per germline, CDR1 LNHDA and CDR2 SQIVND (reference sequence). CDR3 length equals 14 residues. Using reference TRBV19 and TRBJ2-1 for the parts outside the CDR3, the full variable domain is DGGITQSPKYLFRKEGQNVTLSCEQNLNHDAMYWYRQDPGQGLRLIYYSQIVNDFQKGDIAEGYSVSREKKESFPLTVTSAQKNPTAFYLCASSLGGSYNKQFFGPGTRLTVL.

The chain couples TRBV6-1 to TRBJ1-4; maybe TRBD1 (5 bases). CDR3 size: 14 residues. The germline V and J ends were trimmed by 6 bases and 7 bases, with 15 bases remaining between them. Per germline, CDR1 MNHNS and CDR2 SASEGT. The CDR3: CASRAGAVGEKLFF. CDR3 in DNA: TGTGCCAGCAGAGCCGGGGCGGTTGGTGAAAAACTGTTTTTT.